This entry describes one T cell receptor beta chain. The data were taken from a study of CD8 T cells in Susac syndrome. Sequencing of TCR beta was undertaken in CD8+ and CD4+ T cells derived from blood. The study used treatment-naive patients who had stable or active relapsing-remitting disease as multiple sclerosis controls. CD8+ and CD4+ T cells were negatively isolated; TEMRA cells were FACS-enriched. Random hexamers were used to reverse transcribe the RNA input (about 0.45 to 1 ug). TCR beta CDR3 was amplified by immunoSEQ multiplex PCR. This amplification extended across 54 Vbeta and 13 Jbeta segments. TCRdb called the immunoSEQ multiplex PCR reads again in MiXCR, with one record for every CDR3 protein. Among a few hundred thousand distinct CDR3 sequences listed, approximately 90% were seen once. There are 13 residues in the CDR3. V lost 4 bases and J lost 7, with 11 bases in between. Germline-derived CDR1 and CDR2 are MGHDK and SYGVNS.

This chain joins TRBV25-1 and TRBJ2-1; D is uncertain. The receptor comes from a human donor with multiple sclerosis. The specimen was CD8+ T cells from PBMCs. The CDR3 region is CASSAVLGNEQFF. DNA of the CDR3: TGTGCCAGCAGTGCGGTTTTAGGGAATGAGCAGTTCTTC.